This TCR beta chain appears in the sequencing data of a study of T-cell reconstitution after alpha-beta-depleted transplantation in children. Study outcomes and limitations: Where some patients showed high TCRbeta diversity at day 60, it came from recipient T cells and thymic progenitors that had survived. When one year had passed after transplant, most T-cell counts and diversity came from newly produced T cells.

Germline CDR1 reads SQVTM; CDR2 reads ANQGSEA. V was pared by 3 bases and J by 1 base, with 10 bases between. CDR3 length equals 13 residues. This clonotype appeared a few times. What it binds is not known. TCRbeta library preparation incorporated unique molecular identifiers. MiXCR was run by TCRdb on the PCR reads, yielding one entry per CDR3 protein. The sample consists of hundreds of thousands of distinct CDR3 sequences, over 10% of them appearing once. The clonotype comes from a male patient younger than 18 who had a stem cell transplant for acute myeloid leukemia, so the T cells may come from the graft donor. This rearrangement joins TRBV29-1 to TRBJ2-7; D may match TRBD1 or TRBD2 (5 bases each). Specimen: PBMCs, mostly from graft donor cells, collected 360 days after TCRalphabeta/CD19-depleted stem cell transplant. CDR3 DNA: TGCAGCGTTGAGGAGGACACATCCTACGAGCAGTACTTC. Its translation: CSVEEDTSYEQYF.